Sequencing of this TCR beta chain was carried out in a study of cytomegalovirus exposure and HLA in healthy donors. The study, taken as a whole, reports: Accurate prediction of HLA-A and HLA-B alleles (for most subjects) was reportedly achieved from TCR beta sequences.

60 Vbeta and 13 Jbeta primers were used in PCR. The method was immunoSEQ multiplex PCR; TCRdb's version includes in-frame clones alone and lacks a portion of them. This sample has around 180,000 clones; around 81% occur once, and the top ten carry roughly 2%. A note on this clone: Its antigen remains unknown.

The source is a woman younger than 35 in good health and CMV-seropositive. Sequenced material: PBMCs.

The CDR3 nucleotides are TGTGCCAGCAGCGCTGGGGGGGGCAACGAGCAGTACTTC. Protein: CASSAGGGNEQYF. This chain links TRBV27 with TRBJ2-7; tentatively, D is TRBD2 (7 bases). CDR3 size: 13 residues. V was shortened by 6 bases and J by 5 bases, with 14 bases between the two germline ends. Germline CDR1 and CDR2: MNHEY and SMNVEV (reference sequence).